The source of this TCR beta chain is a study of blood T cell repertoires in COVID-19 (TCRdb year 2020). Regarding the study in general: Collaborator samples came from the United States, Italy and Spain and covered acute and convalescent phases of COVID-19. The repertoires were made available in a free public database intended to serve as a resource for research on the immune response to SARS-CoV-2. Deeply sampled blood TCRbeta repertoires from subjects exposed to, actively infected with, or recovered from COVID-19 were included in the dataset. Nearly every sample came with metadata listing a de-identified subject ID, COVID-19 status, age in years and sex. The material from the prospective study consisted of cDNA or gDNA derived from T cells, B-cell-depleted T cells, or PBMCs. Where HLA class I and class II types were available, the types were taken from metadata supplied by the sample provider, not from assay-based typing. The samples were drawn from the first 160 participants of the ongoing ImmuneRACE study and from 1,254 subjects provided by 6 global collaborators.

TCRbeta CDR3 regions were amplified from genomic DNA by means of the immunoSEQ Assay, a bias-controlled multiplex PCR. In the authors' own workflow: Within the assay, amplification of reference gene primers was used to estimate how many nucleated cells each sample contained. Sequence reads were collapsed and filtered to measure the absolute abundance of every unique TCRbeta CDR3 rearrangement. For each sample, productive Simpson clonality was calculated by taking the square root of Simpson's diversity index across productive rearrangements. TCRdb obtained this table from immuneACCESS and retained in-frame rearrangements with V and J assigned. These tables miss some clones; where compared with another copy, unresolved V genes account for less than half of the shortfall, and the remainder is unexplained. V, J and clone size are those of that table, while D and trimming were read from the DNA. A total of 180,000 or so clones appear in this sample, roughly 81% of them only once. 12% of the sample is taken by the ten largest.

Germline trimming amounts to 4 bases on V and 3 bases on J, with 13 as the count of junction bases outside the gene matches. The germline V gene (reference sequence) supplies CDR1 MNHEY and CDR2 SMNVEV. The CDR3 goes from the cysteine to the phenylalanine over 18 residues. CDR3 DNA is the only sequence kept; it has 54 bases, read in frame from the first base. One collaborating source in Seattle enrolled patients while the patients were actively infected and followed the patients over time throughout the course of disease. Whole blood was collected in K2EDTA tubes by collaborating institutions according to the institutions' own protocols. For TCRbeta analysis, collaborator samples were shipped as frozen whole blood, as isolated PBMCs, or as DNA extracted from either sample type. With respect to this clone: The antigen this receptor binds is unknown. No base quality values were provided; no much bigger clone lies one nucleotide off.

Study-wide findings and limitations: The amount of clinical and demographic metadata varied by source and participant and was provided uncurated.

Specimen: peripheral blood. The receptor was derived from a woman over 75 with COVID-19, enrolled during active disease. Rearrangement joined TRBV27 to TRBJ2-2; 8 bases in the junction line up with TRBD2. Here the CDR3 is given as CASSSTPRLASYTGELFF. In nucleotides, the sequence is TGTGCCAGCAGTTCTACCCCCCGACTAGCGTCGTACACCGGGGAGCTGTTTTTT.